This T cell receptor beta chain was recorded in a study of blood T cell repertoires in COVID-19. V was clipped by 7 bases and J by 4 bases; unmatched bases: 13. Germline CDR1 is MGHDK and CDR2 is SYGVNS. This CDR3 is built from 16 residues. Generated by immunoSEQ multiplex PCR, the TCRdb table keeps only in-frame clones and is missing some. Among about 180,000 clones listed, 75% to 80% were seen once. This TCR came from a woman in her seventies with acute or convalescent COVID-19. The chain has TRBV25-1 and TRBJ2-5; 9 bases are shared with TRBD1. Material: peripheral blood. The CDR3 sequence: CASMKAGTGFGETQYF. The CDR3 bases are TGTGCCAGCATGAAAGCCGGGACAGGGTTTGGAGAGACCCAGTACTTC. The whole variable domain, filled in from reference TRBV25-1 and TRBJ2-5, reads EADIYQTPRYLVIGTGKKITLECSQTMGHDKMYWYQQDPGMELHLIHYSYGVNSTEKGDLSSESTVSRIRTEHFPLTLESARPSHTSQYLCASMKAGTGFGETQYFGPGTRLLVL.